This passage covers 24 T cell receptor beta chains from one sample sequenced in a study of T cell responses to AZD1222 COVID-19 vaccine. Profiling relied on immunoSEQ multiplex PCR, and the TCRdb table lists in-frame clones only, not all of them. The sample contains 140,000 to 150,000 clones, roughly 93% of which appear only once. The material was peripheral blood, obtained after recovery from COVID-19. The receptors come from an adult who had recovered from COVID-19.

The CDR3 sequence: CASSLPGLAGGNEQFF. The CDR3 DNA follows: TGTGCCAGCAGTTTACCCGGACTAGCGGGAGGGAATGAGCAGTTCTTC. This chain connects TRBV28 to TRBJ2-1, with TRBD2 matching 15 bases. CDR1 and CDR2 (germline): MDHEN, SYDVKM. The J segment lost 7 bases and the V segment lost 2 bases, leaving 3 bases of the junction unmatched. CDR3 length: 16 residues.

This sequence joins TRBV21-1 and TRBJ2-4; the D segment call TRBD2 is taken from the table without a DNA check. TRBV21-1 is annotated as a pseudogene. The CDR3 is 20 residues long. The CDR3 region is CASSKGAGRVASLAKNIQYF. The CDR3 bases are TGTGCCAGCAGCAAAGGGGCGGGCAGAGTCGCATCTCTAGCCAAAAACATTCAGTACTTC.

This clone was counted a few times. This chain links TRBV18 with TRBJ2-5; no firm D call. The CDR3 has 12 amino acids. CDR1 is KGHSH, CDR2 LQKENI, per germline. V was trimmed by 3 bases and J by 5 bases, leaving 7 bases between them. CDR3 DNA sequence: TGTGCCAGCTCACCGTCTGGGGAGACCCAGTACTTC. This translates into CASSPSGETQYF. The full variable domain, with the rest looked up from reference TRBV18 and TRBJ2-5, is NAGVMQNPRHLVRRRGQEARLRCSPMKGHSHVYWYRQLPEEGLKFMVYLQKENIIDESGMPKERFSAEFPKEGPSILRIQQVVRGDSAAYFCASSPSGETQYFGPGTRLLVL.

This chain joins TRBV4-1 and TRBJ2-7; no firm D call. From germline, CDR1 is MGHRA and CDR2 YSYEKL. The CDR3 totals 14 residues. The V end was cut by 5 bases, the J end by 0 bases, with 11 bases between. The DNA for the CDR3 is TGCGCCAGCAGCAGGCAGGTCTCCTCCTACGAGCAGTACTTC. It encodes CASSRQVSSYEQYF.

The chain combines TRBV19 with TRBJ1-5; D is ambiguous. Germline V gene sequence: CDR1 LNHDA, CDR2 SQIVND (reference sequence). V lost 1 base and J lost 5, with 6 bases in between. The CDR3 length is 13 residues. In DNA, the CDR3 is TGTGCCAGTAGTATAGGGATGGATCAGCCCCAGCATTTT. Residues: CASSIGMDQPQHF.

The rearrangement links TRBV24-1 to TRBJ2-2; 9 bases are shared with TRBD2. The CDR3 has 16 amino acids. J gave up 2 bases and V 3 bases, and 3 bases lay outside the gene matches. Germline CDR1 and CDR2: KGHDR and SFDVKD. The CDR3 here is CATSDRLAGNTGELFF. The CDR3 coding sequence is TGTGCCACCAGTGATCGGCTAGCGGGAAACACCGGGGAGCTGTTTTTT.

This clone was seen a single time. This sequence joins TRBV19 and TRBJ2-5, with a possible D match to TRBD1 (7 bases). V gave up 5 bases and J gave up 5 bases, with 18 bases separating them. CDR1 and CDR2 (germline): LNHDA, SQIVND (reference sequence). The CDR3 is 15 amino acids. The CDR3 DNA reads as TGTGCCAGTAGTCACCCCTTCAGGGGGGAGGAGACCCAGTACTTC. This codes for CASSHPFRGEETQYF.

The chain employs TRBV14 and TRBJ1-6; TRBD1 matches at 9 bases. There are 16 residues in the CDR3. Germline V gene data show CDR1 as SGHDN and CDR2 as FVKESK. V shed 1 base, J shed 9 bases, and the junction held 7 bases outside the gene matches. The chain's CDR3 is CASSQGTGGIVSPLHF. DNA for the CDR3: TGTGCCAGCAGCCAAGGAACAGGGGGCATTGTTTCACCCCTCCACTTT.

The chain uses TRBV11-2 and TRBJ2-5, with 9 bases matching TRBD2. Germline CDR1 and CDR2: SGHAT and FQNNGV. This CDR3 spans 17 amino acids. V shed 0 bases, J shed 4 bases, and the junction held 9 bases outside the gene matches. The CDR3 nucleotides read TGTGCCAGCAGCTTAGATCGGATAGCGGGAGAAGCAGAGACCCAGTACTTC. This gives the protein CASSLDRIAGEAETQYF. The full variable domain, with the rest looked up from reference TRBV11-2 and TRBJ2-5, is EAGVAQSPRYKIIEKRQSVAFWCNPISGHATLYWYQQILGQGPKLLIQFQNNGVVDDSQLPKDRFSAERLKGVDSTLKIQPAKLEDSAVYLCASSLDRIAGEAETQYFGPGTRLLVL.

V is TRBV4-1 and J is TRBJ2-4; D might be TRBD1 or TRBD2, each matching 5 bases. Trimming removed 4 bases at V and 5 bases at J, with 30 bases between. CDR1 is MGHRA, CDR2 YSYEKL, per germline. CDR3 length equals 20 residues. The CDR3 DNA sequence: TGCGCCAGCAGCCTCCTCCCCCCCTATAATTCAGGGAGAGGGGAAAACATTCAGTACTTC. It codes for CASSLLPPYNSGRGENIQYF.

The rearrangement joins TRBV5-4 to TRBJ2-7, with TRBD1 matching 9 bases. Trimming at V came to 9 bases and at J to 1 base, leaving 20 bases not matched to a gene. Per germline, CDR1 SGHNT and CDR2 YYREEE (reference sequence). The CDR3 length is 18 residues. The CDR3 region has the DNA TGTGCCACGCGTTTACAGGGGGCTGGAGGTGGATCTTCCTACGAGCAGTACTTC. This translates into CATRLQGAGGGSSYEQYF.

V gene TRBV4-1 combines with J gene TRBJ1-5; D gene uncertain. Germline V gives CDR1 MGHRA, CDR2 YSYEKL. V lost 3 bases and J 0 bases, leaving 9 bases between the germline ends. This CDR3 contains 15 residues. CDR3 DNA sequence: TGCGCCAGCAGCCAGACACTTTATAGCAATCAGCCCCAGCATTTT. Its translation: CASSQTLYSNQPQHF.

This clone was found once. As DNA, the CDR3 is TGTGCCAGCAGCTTAGCGGGAGGTGCCTACAATGAGCAGTTCTTC. This translates into CASSLAGGAYNEQFF. V is TRBV7-9 and J is TRBJ2-1; D is possibly TRBD2 (6 bases). The CDR3 covers 15 residues. Germline CDR1 reads SEHNR; CDR2 reads FQNEAQ (reference sequence). V was trimmed by 0 bases and J by 2 bases, leaving 8 bases between them.

This clone was seen only a few times. V gene TRBV9 combines with J gene TRBJ1-5, with D hard to call. Looked up from germline, CDR1 is SGDLS and CDR2 is YYNGEE. This CDR3 has 16 amino acids. Trimming took 2 bases from V and 2 from J, leaving 14 bases between them. The CDR3 protein is CASSVRRDVCNQPQHF. In nucleotides, the CDR3 is TGTGCCAGCAGCGTCAGGAGGGATGTATGCAATCAGCCCCAGCATTTT.

V usage is TRBV18 and J usage is TRBJ2-7; D uncertain. CDR1 KGHSH and CDR2 LQKENI come from the germline V gene. The CDR3 has 14 residues. The V and J ends lost 3 bases and 5 bases respectively, with 14 bases between them. The CDR3 region is CASSPDSPIHEQYF. As DNA, the CDR3 is TGTGCCAGCTCACCCGACTCCCCTATCCACGAGCAGTACTTC.

The rearrangement joins TRBV20-1 to TRBJ2-2; D is unresolved. Germline V lookup: CDR1 DFQATT, CDR2 SNEGSKA (reference sequence). The CDR3 covers 11 residues. Trimming shortened V by 5 bases and J by 5 bases, and 6 bases separated the two germline ends. CDR3 amino acids: CSAGITGELFF. The CDR3 coding sequence is TGCAGTGCTGGGATTACCGGGGAGCTGTTTTTT.

Concerning this clone: One junction end does not reproduce the germline sequence, and a read error may be involved. The identical CDR3 is also encoded by other nucleotide sequences in the sample. The chain links TRBV29-1 to TRBJ2-7; 11 bases map to TRBD2. Germline V gives CDR1 SQVTM, CDR2 ANQGSEA. The CDR3 has 15 amino acids. The CDR3 coding sequence is TGTAGCGTCGAAACCACTAGCGGGAGCTCCTACGAGCAGTACTTC. It specifies CSVETTSGSSYEQYF.

This sequence joins TRBV28 and TRBJ2-7; 10 positions match TRBD2. CDR3 size: 15 residues. V lost 3 bases and J lost 7; bases outside the gene matches: 9. Per germline, CDR1 MDHEN and CDR2 SYDVKM. CDR3 protein: CASSFTAGGPEEQYF. CDR3 DNA sequence: TGTGCCAGCAGTTTCACAGCGGGAGGGCCAGAAGAGCAGTACTTC.

This CDR3 is CASTTQGAAEAFF. CDR3 nucleotide sequence: TGTGCCAGCACTACCCAGGGGGCAGCTGAAGCTTTCTTT. The rearrangement joins TRBV6-5 to TRBJ1-1; TRBD1 agrees at 8 bases. Germline CDR1 MNHEY, CDR2 SVGAGI. Trimming at V came to 7 bases and at J to 6 bases, leaving 7 bases not matched to a gene. The CDR3 spans 13 residues.

This clone was seen a few times. The V and J genes are TRBV7-3 and TRBJ2-5, with D possibly being TRBD1 (5 bases). The CDR3 is 14 amino acids. Germline-derived CDR1 and CDR2 are SGHTA and FQGTGA. Deletions cut 1 base from V and 5 bases from J, with 11 bases between. The CDR3 DNA is TGTGCCAGCAGCTTAAGCGGTGCAGGGGAGACCCAGTACTTC. Translation gives CASSLSGAGETQYF.

This chain uses TRBV19 with TRBJ1-1; no clear D gene. The germline V gene encodes CDR1 LNHDA and CDR2 SQIVND (reference sequence). The CDR3 is 13 amino acids. Trimming left V 5 bases short and J 4 bases short, with 11 bases between. The CDR3 spells CASSPPLRTEAFF. CDR3 nucleotide sequence: TGTGCCAGTAGTCCCCCTCTCCGCACTGAAGCTTTCTTT.

The rearrangement links TRBV19 to TRBJ2-2; D may match TRBD1 or TRBD2 (5 bases each). This CDR3 region has 15 residues. The germline V gene has CDR1 LNHDA and CDR2 SQIVND (reference sequence). The germline V and J ends were trimmed by 6 bases and 3 bases, with 14 bases remaining between them. The CDR3 nucleotides read TGTGCCAGTAGCCCCGGGACGGGATACACCGGGGAGCTGTTTTTT. This codes for CASSPGTGYTGELFF. The full variable domain, rest sourced from reference TRBV19 and TRBJ2-2, is DGGITQSPKYLFRKEGQNVTLSCEQNLNHDAMYWYRQDPGQGLRLIYYSQIVNDFQKGDIAEGYSVSREKKESFPLTVTSAQKNPTAFYLCASSPGTGYTGELFFGEGSRLTVL.

This clone has just one count. The V and J genes are TRBV14 and TRBJ2-1; no definite D call. Germline CDR1 is SGHDN and CDR2 is FVKESK. Between the trimmed V and J ends, which lost 0 bases and 10 bases, there was a span of 16 bases. There are 15 residues in the CDR3. CDR3 DNA sequence: TGTGCCAGCAGCCAAGATCTCCGGCAGATTAAAGAGCAGTTCTTC. Protein sequence: CASSQDLRQIKEQFF. The variable domain in full, with the rest retrieved from reference TRBV14 and TRBJ2-1, is EAGVTQFPSHSVIEKGQTVTLRCDPISGHDNLYWYRRVMGKEIKFLLHFVKESKQDESGMPNNRFLAERTGGTYSTLKVQPAELEDSGVYFCASSQDLRQIKEQFFGPGTRLTVL.

This sequence joins TRBV9 and TRBJ1-5, with 7 bases identical to TRBD1. After removal of 4 bases from V and 3 bases from J, the junction contained 7 bases not matched to a gene. This CDR3 has 15 residues. The germline V gene encodes CDR1 SGDLS and CDR2 YYNGEE. The CDR3 coding sequence is TGTGCCAGCAGCCCCGCCGGGACAGTCAATCAGCCCCAGCATTTT. This gives the protein CASSPAGTVNQPQHF.